This is a list of T cell receptor beta chains from one sample in a study of identical twins. TCRdb processed the 5' RACE reads anew with MiXCR; each CDR3 protein has one entry. Of 300,000 to 400,000 distinct CDR3 sequences in the sample, about 12% were seen once. The same data also contributed to another study, on yellow fever vaccine responses in identical twins.

Source material: CD8+ T cells sorted from blood. These TCRs come from a woman aged 18 to 35 in good health. Each CDR3 is given without its conserved first and last residue. Expanded clones get a size class; other rows say once, few or many, or leave the size out.

cdr3_length: 10; clone_size: -; v_call: TRBV20-1; j_call: TRBJ1-1; cdr3_aa: SARQEDTEAF
cdr3_length: 14; clone_size: few; v_call: TRBV6-5; j_call: TRBJ1-2; cdr3_aa: ASSYSGGGPGDGYT
cdr3_length: 11; clone_size: few; v_call: TRBV12-3/TRBV12-4; j_call: TRBJ1-2; cdr3_aa: ASGPDRGSGYT
cdr3_length: 13; clone_size: few; v_call: TRBV4-2; j_call: TRBJ2-2; cdr3_aa: ASSQATGNTGELF
cdr3_length: 12; clone_size: many; v_call: TRBV12-3/TRBV12-4; j_call: TRBJ1-5; cdr3_aa: ASIGTASNQPQH
cdr3_length: 11; clone_size: -; v_call: TRBV7-6; j_call: TRBJ2-1; cdr3_aa: ASSHKVGNEQF
cdr3_length: 11; clone_size: many; v_call: TRBV5-6; j_call: TRBJ1-1; cdr3_aa: ASSLWGGTEAF
cdr3_length: 15; clone_size: many; v_call: TRBV7-9; j_call: TRBJ2-1; cdr3_aa: ASSTPAGGPVYNEQF
cdr3_length: 16; clone_size: -; v_call: TRBV4-2; j_call: TRBJ2-3; cdr3_aa: DSSQGLAGPLGTDTQY
cdr3_length: 11; clone_size: few; v_call: TRBV5-1; j_call: TRBJ2-4; cdr3_aa: ASSLDPEDIQY
cdr3_length: 13; clone_size: -; v_call: TRBV12-3/TRBV12-4; j_call: TRBJ2-1; cdr3_aa: ASSFFLSSYNEQF
cdr3_length: 13; clone_size: -; v_call: TRBV7-9; j_call: TRBJ2-4; cdr3_aa: ASSLSELAKNIQY
cdr3_length: 12; clone_size: -; v_call: TRBV7-9; j_call: TRBJ2-5; cdr3_aa: ASSFTGYQETQY
cdr3_length: 14; clone_size: few; v_call: TRBV28; j_call: TRBJ2-7; cdr3_aa: ASSFRLAGEQTEQY
cdr3_length: 10; clone_size: few; v_call: TRBV12-3/TRBV12-4; j_call: TRBJ1-1; cdr3_aa: ASSLAGGRAF